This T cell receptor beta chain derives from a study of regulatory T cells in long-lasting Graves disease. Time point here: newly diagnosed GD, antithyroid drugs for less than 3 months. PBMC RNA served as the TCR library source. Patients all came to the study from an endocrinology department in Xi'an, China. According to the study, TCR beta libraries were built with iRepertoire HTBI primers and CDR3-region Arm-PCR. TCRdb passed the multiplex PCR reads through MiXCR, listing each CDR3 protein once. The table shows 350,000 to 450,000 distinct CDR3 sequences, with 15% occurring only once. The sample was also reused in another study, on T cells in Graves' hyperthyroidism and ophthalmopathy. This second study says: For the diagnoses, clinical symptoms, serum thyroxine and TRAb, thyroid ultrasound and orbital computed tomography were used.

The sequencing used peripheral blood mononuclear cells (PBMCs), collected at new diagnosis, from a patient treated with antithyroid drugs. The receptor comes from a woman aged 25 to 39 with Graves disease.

The chain's CDR3 is CSARLAGAWEQYF. In nucleotides, the CDR3 is TGCAGTGCAAGACTAGCGGGAGCCTGGGAGCAGTACTTC. The chain is built from TRBV20-1 and TRBJ2-7, with 12 bases identical to TRBD2. Germline CDR1 reads DFQATT; CDR2 reads SNEGSKA (reference sequence). V lost 6 bases and J lost 7; bases outside the gene matches: 7. The CDR3 sequence is 13 residues long.